This entry lists 32 T cell receptor beta chains sequenced from one sample in a study of cytomegalovirus exposure and HLA in healthy donors. The primer mix had 60 Vbeta and 13 Jbeta primers. Profiling relied on immunoSEQ multiplex PCR, and the TCRdb table lists in-frame clones only, not all of them. The sample lists tens of thousands of clones, roughly 78% occurring once. Material for sequencing was PBMCs. These receptor sequences come from a male donor in good health and CMV-seropositive.

About this clone itself: Its ends do not fully match the called genes, so a read error is possible. V gene TRBV27 combines with J gene TRBJ1-1; TRBD1 agrees at 10 bases. Germline V gives CDR1 MNHEY, CDR2 SMNVEV (reference sequence). This CDR3 is 15 amino acids long. The CDR3 region is CASTPTGGVNTEAFF. In DNA form, the CDR3 reads TGTGCCAGCACCCCGACAGGGGGCGTGAATACTGAAGCTTTCTTT.

The chain employs TRBV2 and TRBJ1-4, with 11 positions matching TRBD1. The CDR3 extends over 14 amino acids. Germline assignment: CDR1 SNHLY and CDR2 FYNNEI. V dropped 4 bases and J dropped 7; count of bases not matched to a gene: 2. This chain's CDR3 is CASSAGTGGEKLFF. As DNA, the CDR3 is TGTGCCAGCAGTGCCGGGACAGGGGGTGAAAAACTGTTTTTT.

The rearrangement uses TRBV7-2 and TRBJ2-7; 13 bases fit TRBD2. The germline CDR1 and CDR2 sequences are SGHTA and FQGNSA. CDR3 length: 17 residues. V was pared by 5 bases and J by 2 bases, with 9 bases of the junction left unmatched. DNA for the CDR3: TGTGCCAGCAGCGGAGCAAAGACTAGCGGGAGGACCTACGAGCAGTACTTC. Residues: CASSGAKTSGRTYEQYF.

This chain connects TRBV9 to TRBJ2-5, with D tentatively TRBD1 (6 bases). The CDR3 runs 13 residues. Trimming shortened V by 8 bases and J by 3 bases, and 14 bases separated the two germline ends. CDR1 and CDR2 (germline): SGDLS, YYNGEE. The CDR3 DNA sequence: TGTGCCAGTACCAGGGGTTTAGAAGAGACCCAGTACTTC. Amino acid sequence: CASTRGLEETQYF.

The V and J genes are TRBV4-2 and TRBJ2-3; TRBD2 might be the D (5 bases). Per the germline V gene, CDR1 is LGHNA and CDR2 is YNFKEQ. The CDR3 extends over 16 amino acids. V lost 4 bases, J lost 0 bases, and 14 bases lay in between. The CDR3 spells CASSPLGVFSTDTQYF. CDR3 nucleotides: TGTGCCAGCAGCCCCTTGGGAGTTTTTAGCACAGATACGCAGTATTTT.

V gene TRBV9 combines with J gene TRBJ2-7; D might be TRBD1 (5 bases). From germline, CDR1 is SGDLS and CDR2 YYNGEE. The CDR3 sequence is 13 residues long. The V gene lost 4 bases and the J gene lost 6 bases, with 14 bases spanning the gap. This CDR3 reads CASSSRVGREQYF. The CDR3 DNA sequence: TGTGCCAGCAGCTCCCGGGTGGGGCGCGAGCAGTACTTC.

In nucleotides, the CDR3 is TGTGCCAGTAGTCCGGGACAGGGGTACCAAGAGACCCAGTACTTC. Translation gives CASSPGQGYQETQYF. The J gene is TRBJ2-5, the V gene TRBV19; 10 nucleotides match TRBD1. The CDR3 totals 15 residues. Germline loops: CDR1 LNHDA, CDR2 SQIVND (reference sequence). V gave up 5 bases and J gave up 0 bases; unmatched junction bases: 3.

This clone was observed a handful of times. This chain uses TRBV19 with TRBJ2-2; TRBD2 is a possible D gene (6 bases). Germline assignment: CDR1 LNHDA and CDR2 SQIVND (reference sequence). CDR3 size: 14 residues. Trimming took off 5 bases at V and 7 bases at J, with 14 bases between the two ends. CDR3 region: CASSVWRESGELFF. The CDR3, as DNA: TGTGCCAGTAGTGTGTGGCGGGAAAGCGGGGAGCTGTTTTTT.

The chain uses TRBV7-9 and TRBJ2-2, with D possibly being TRBD2 (6 bases). V lost 5 bases and J lost 0, with 10 bases in between. This CDR3 spans 15 amino acids. CDR1 and CDR2 from the germline V gene are SEHNR and FQNEAQ (reference sequence). The CDR3 DNA is TGTGCCAGCAGCCCTAGCGAGCCGAACACCGGGGAGCTGTTTTTT. It yields the protein CASSPSEPNTGELFF.

The V call is TRBV28, the J call TRBJ2-1; possible D gene TRBD1, 5 bases. The germline gives CDR1 MDHEN, CDR2 SYDVKM. With 3 bases removed from V and 10 bases from J, the gap between germline ends came to 16 bases. The CDR3 is 14 residues long. The CDR3 region is CASSFSGFPTEQFF. The DNA of the CDR3 is TGTGCCAGCAGTTTCTCAGGGTTCCCCACCGAGCAGTTCTTC.

V usage is TRBV11-2 and J usage is TRBJ2-1, with 7 bases identical to TRBD1. This CDR3 has 15 residues. The junction had 10 bases not matched to a gene; V was cut back by 7 bases and J by 4 bases. Per the germline V gene, CDR1 is SGHAT and CDR2 is FQNNGV. CDR3: CASIFDRDPYNEQFF. CDR3 DNA sequence: TGTGCCAGCATCTTCGACAGGGATCCTTACAATGAGCAGTTCTTC.

V gene TRBV7-2 combines with J gene TRBJ1-5, with D tentatively TRBD1 (5 bases). The CDR3 contains 16 residues. In germline, CDR1 is SGHTA, CDR2 FQGNSA. V gave up 4 bases and J gave up 4 bases, with 17 bases separating them. CDR3 DNA: TGTGCCAGCAGCTATGACAGTACTAATGCTAATCAGCCCCAGCATTTT. It codes for CASSYDSTNANQPQHF. The full variable domain, completed using reference TRBV7-2 and TRBJ1-5, is GAGVSQSPSNKVTEKGKDVELRCDPISGHTALYWYRQSLGQGLEFLIYFQGNSAPDKSGLPSDRFSAERTGGSVSTLTIQRTQQEDSAVYLCASSYDSTNANQPQHFGDGTRLSIL.

This clone came up once. The chain couples TRBV30 to TRBJ2-1; D is unresolved. Trimming pared 5 bases from V and 6 bases from J, leaving 8 bases between. This CDR3 region has 11 residues. In germline, CDR1 is GTSNPN, CDR2 SVGIG (reference sequence). DNA of the CDR3: TGTGCCTGGGGTCAGGCCAATGAGCAGTTCTTC. The encoded protein is CAWGQANEQFF.

This clone was observed once. This chain links TRBV28 with TRBJ1-2, with D hard to call. The germline V and J ends were trimmed by 5 bases and 0 bases, with 13 bases remaining between them. Looked up from germline, CDR1 is MDHEN and CDR2 is SYDVKM. CDR3 length equals 15 residues. CDR3 DNA sequence: TGTGCCAGCAGTCTCCACTCAGGCTCTAACTATGGCTACACCTTC. Protein product: CASSLHSGSNYGYTF.

The chain is built from TRBV7-9 and TRBJ2-3; weak D call: TRBD2 (6 bases). Trimming cost V 3 bases and J 2 bases, with 18 bases left between them. CDR1 and CDR2 from the germline V gene are SEHNR and FQNEAQ (reference sequence). The CDR3 consists of 17 residues. The chain's CDR3 is CASSFSFLAADTDTQYF. The CDR3 DNA follows: TGTGCCAGCAGCTTTTCCTTTTTAGCGGCTGACACAGATACGCAGTATTTT. The whole variable domain, remainder taken from reference TRBV7-9 and TRBJ2-3, is DTGVSQNPRHKITKRGQNVTFRCDPISEHNRLYWYRQTLGQGPEFLTYFQNEAQLEKSRLLSDRFSAERPKGSFSTLEIQRTEQGDSAMYLCASSFSFLAADTDTQYFGPGTRLTVL.

J is TRBJ2-3 and V is TRBV27, with no clear D. This CDR3 is built from 11 residues. V shed 4 bases and J shed 5 bases, with 4 bases lying between them. CDR1 is MNHEY and CDR2 is SMNVEV in the germline V gene (reference sequence). CDR3 protein: CASSSQDTQYF. CDR3 DNA: TGTGCCAGCAGTTCCCAAGATACGCAGTATTTT.

The chain links TRBV4-3 to TRBJ2-7; D is ambiguous. The V and J ends lost 0 bases and 2 bases respectively, with 5 bases between them. Germline CDR1 reads LGHNA; CDR2 reads YSLEER. The CDR3 is 13 amino acids. The CDR3 region has the DNA TGCGCCAGCAGCCAAGACAGGACCTACGAGCAGTACTTC. Protein sequence: CASSQDRTYEQYF.

The chain has TRBV6-1 and TRBJ2-7, with 13 bases matching TRBD2. V was clipped by 2 bases and J by 7 bases; unmatched bases: 8. The CDR3 spans 16 residues. Germline CDR1 MNHNS, CDR2 SASEGT. CDR3: CASSENGLAGVLEQYF. The CDR3 nucleotides read TGTGCCAGCAGTGAAAACGGACTAGCGGGAGTGTTAGAGCAGTACTTC.

This chain joins TRBV5-4 and TRBJ2-7; 13 nucleotides align to TRBD2. The CDR3 has 19 amino acids. Germline V CDR1 and CDR2: SGHNT, YYREEE (reference sequence). J lost 3 bases, V lost 0 bases, and 12 bases had no gene match. Here the CDR3 reads CASSLEAWGGTSGIYEQYF. Written as DNA, the CDR3 is TGTGCCAGCAGCTTGGAGGCATGGGGCGGGACTAGCGGGATCTACGAGCAGTACTTC.

This rearrangement joins TRBV5-4 to TRBJ1-4; TRBD1 might be the D (5 bases). The CDR3 runs 14 residues. Germline V CDR1 and CDR2: SGHNT, YYREEE (reference sequence). V was pared by 4 bases and J by 5 bases, with 12 bases between. CDR3 DNA sequence: TGTGCCAGCAGCCCCGGGGGTTACAATGAAAAACTGTTTTTT. Its translation: CASSPGGYNEKLFF.

The CDR3, as DNA: TGTGCCATCGGCACGACTAGCTCCTACGAGCAGTACTTC. This encodes CAIGTTSSYEQYF. V is TRBV10-3 and J is TRBJ2-7; the D gene is possibly TRBD2 (6 bases). V was pared by 8 bases and J by 0 bases, with 11 bases between. The CDR3 runs 13 residues. Germline V gives CDR1 ENHRY, CDR2 SYGVKD.

In its sample, this clone was seen a few times. This chain connects TRBV27 to TRBJ2-1, with 7 bases fitting TRBD2. Trimming took 8 bases from V and 8 from J; bases not matched to a gene: 6. There are 12 residues in the CDR3. The germline CDR1 and CDR2 sequences are MNHEY and SMNVEV (reference sequence). CDR3: CASLGEGDEQFF. CDR3 DNA sequence: TGTGCCAGCCTGGGGGAGGGTGATGAGCAGTTCTTC.

This clone was observed once. CDR3 DNA: TGTGCCAGCAGCTCCCCGCGGTTGGGTCTCTACGAGCAGTACTTC. Amino acid sequence: CASSSPRLGLYEQYF. The rearrangement joins TRBV11-2 to TRBJ2-7; D is undetermined. Per germline, CDR1 SGHAT and CDR2 FQNNGV. The CDR3 contains 15 residues. V lost 4 bases and J 3 bases, leaving 16 bases between the germline ends.

The chain couples TRBV19 to TRBJ1-4; 11 nucleotides agree with TRBD1. Trimming cost V 9 bases and J 8 bases; bases outside gene matches: 8. Germline CDR1 and CDR2: LNHDA and SQIVND (reference sequence). This CDR3 has 14 residues. The CDR3 DNA reads as TGTGCCAGCACGGACAGGGGGCAGTGGGAAAAACTGTTTTTT. Translating it yields CASTDRGQWEKLFF.

This chain uses TRBV28 with TRBJ1-2, with 9 bases fitting TRBD1. The CDR3 is 18 amino acids. The junction had 19 bases not matched to a gene; V was cut back by 8 bases and J by 3 bases. Germline CDR1 reads MDHEN; CDR2 reads SYDVKM. In nucleotides, the CDR3 is TGTGCCAGCGTAGACCTCTTAGGAGTGACAGGGGGACACTATGGCTACACCTTC. Translation gives CASVDLLGVTGGHYGYTF.

V usage is TRBV10-3 and J usage is TRBJ1-1; D gene uncertain. The V gene's germline CDR1 is ENHRY and CDR2 SYGVKD. The ends were cut back, 3 bases at V and 6 bases at J, with 8 bases in the middle. CDR3 length equals 12 residues. The CDR3 sequence is CAISDLSSEAFF. In DNA form, the CDR3 reads TGTGCCATCAGTGATCTTTCTTCTGAAGCTTTCTTT.

The CDR3: CASSLNTRNQETQYF. The CDR3 DNA sequence: TGTGCCAGCAGTTTAAACACTAGAAACCAAGAGACCCAGTACTTC. The chain combines TRBV28 with TRBJ2-5; maybe TRBD2 (5 bases). Germline lookup yields CDR1 MDHEN and CDR2 SYDVKM. This CDR3 is built from 15 residues. V lost 2 bases and J lost 0, with 10 bases in between. The full variable domain, rest sourced from reference TRBV28 and TRBJ2-5, is DVKVTQSSRYLVKRTGEKVFLECVQDMDHENMFWYRQDPGLGLRLIYFSYDVKMKEKGDIPEGYSVSREKKERFSLILESASTNQTSMYLCASSLNTRNQETQYFGPGTRLLVL.

The rearrangement joins TRBV2 to TRBJ2-7; D ambiguous. Trimming cost V 6 bases and J 7 bases, with 10 bases left between them. This CDR3 is built from 11 residues. CDR1 and CDR2 from the germline V gene are SNHLY and FYNNEI. In nucleotides, the CDR3 is TGTGCCAGCAGCTGGGCCCTAGAGCAGTACTTC. This encodes CASSWALEQYF.

The CDR3 sequence is CASRNRALSGANVLTF. CDR3 coding DNA: TGTGCCAGCAGGAACAGGGCCCTCTCTGGGGCCAACGTCCTGACTTTC. The rearrangement joins TRBV6-6 to TRBJ2-6; the D gene is possibly TRBD1 (6 bases). This CDR3 is built from 16 residues. V was shortened by 6 bases and J by 0 bases, with 12 bases between the two germline ends. Per germline, CDR1 MNHNY and CDR2 SVGAGI (reference sequence).

J is TRBJ1-5 and V is TRBV2; the D is unclear. The CDR3 runs to 12 residues. Germline V gives CDR1 SNHLY, CDR2 FYNNEI. V shed 6 bases and J shed 0 bases, with 3 bases lying between them. DNA of the CDR3: TGTGCCAGCAGCCTTAGCAATCAGCCCCAGCATTTT. The encoded protein is CASSLSNQPQHF. Using reference TRBV2 and TRBJ1-5 for the parts outside the CDR3, the full variable domain is EPEVTQTPSHQVTQMGQEVILRCVPISNHLYFYWYRQILGQKVEFLVSFYNNEISEKSEIFDDQFSVERPDGSNFTLKIRSTKLEDSAMYFCASSLSNQPQHFGDGTRLSIL.

This rearrangement joins TRBV12-5 to TRBJ2-3; 7 positions agree with TRBD2. The CDR3 contains 17 residues. From germline, CDR1 is LGHNT and CDR2 FRNRAP. The junction had 9 bases not matched to a gene; V was cut back by 3 bases and J by 0 bases. CDR3 DNA sequence: TGTGCTAGTGGTTTTAGTCGGGCTAGCGGTAGCACAGATACGCAGTATTTT. It translates to CASGFSRASGSTDTQYF.

The chain employs TRBV4-1 and TRBJ2-2, with D uncertain. The CDR3 has 15 residues. From germline, CDR1 is MGHRA and CDR2 YSYEKL. Trimming took off 5 bases at V and 6 bases at J, with 16 bases between the two ends. The CDR3 DNA sequence: TGCGCCAGCAGCGCTGGTCAGGCCACCGCCGGGGAGCTGTTTTTT. This sequence encodes CASSAGQATAGELFF.